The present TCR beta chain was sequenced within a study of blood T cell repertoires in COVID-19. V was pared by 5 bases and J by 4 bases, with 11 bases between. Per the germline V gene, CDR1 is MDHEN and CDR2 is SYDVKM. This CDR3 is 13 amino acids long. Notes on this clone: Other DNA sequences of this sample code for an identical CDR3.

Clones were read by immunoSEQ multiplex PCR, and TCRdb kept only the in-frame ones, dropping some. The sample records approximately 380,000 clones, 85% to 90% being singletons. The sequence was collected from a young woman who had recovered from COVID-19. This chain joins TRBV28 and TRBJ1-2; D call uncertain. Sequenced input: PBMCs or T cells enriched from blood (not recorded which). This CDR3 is CASSLAGVYGYTF. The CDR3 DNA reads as TGTGCCAGCAGTCTCGCCGGGGTCTATGGCTACACCTTC.